A single sample is the source of the 27 T cell receptor beta chains below, sequenced in a study of T cell repertoires in cytomegalovirus infection. TCRdb recomputed calls from the reads with MiXCR, one row per CDR3 protein. The sample shows around 450,000 distinct CDR3 sequences, approximately 30% of them seen only once. The sequencing sample was made of PBMCs. Every receptor here comes from a human donor in good health (CMV status not recorded). Some clones in this sample may be carry-over from other donors' samples.

This chain uses TRBV12-3 or TRBV12-4 with TRBJ2-7, with 11 nucleotides matching TRBD2. The CDR3 is made up of 15 amino acids. J gave up 4 bases and V 5 bases, and 7 bases lay outside the gene matches. CDR3 in amino acids: CASSHTSGGWYEQYF. The CDR3 coding sequence is TGTGCCAGCAGTCATACTAGCGGGGGCTGGTACGAGCAGTACTTC.

This clonotype has just a few counts. The chain links TRBV12-3 or TRBV12-4 to TRBJ2-1; D is possibly TRBD1 or TRBD2 (5 bases each). V lost 7 bases and J lost 8, with 15 bases in between. The CDR3 totals 13 residues. The CDR3 loop is CASTLGEPDEQFF. In DNA, the CDR3 is TGTGCCAGCACCTTGGGGGAGCCCGATGAGCAGTTCTTC.

This CDR3 is CATSIRQINEKLFF. The DNA of the CDR3 is TGTGCCACCAGCATTCGACAGATTAATGAAAAACTGTTTTTT. V gene TRBV15 combines with J gene TRBJ1-4; D possibly corresponds to TRBD1 (5 bases). The CDR3 is made up of 14 amino acids. Germline V gene data show CDR1 as LNHNV and CDR2 as YYDKDF (reference sequence). Trimming stripped 4 bases from V and 4 bases from J, with 10 bases between.

The sample holds many counts of this clonotype. The V gene is TRBV7-2, the J gene TRBJ2-1, with D possibly being TRBD2 (6 bases). The CDR3 runs to 14 residues. CDR1 is SGHTA, CDR2 FQGNSA, per germline. With 4 bases removed from V and 7 bases from J, the gap between germline ends came to 14 bases. In nucleotides, the CDR3 is TGTGCCAGCAGCTCGCGGAGGGGTGTGAATGAGCAGTTCTTC. Protein: CASSSRRGVNEQFF.

This CDR3 reads CASSSRRDSHNEKLFF. The CDR3 nucleotides are TGTGCCAGCAGCTCTCGCCGGGACTCACACAATGAAAAACTGTTTTTT. The chain combines TRBV28 with TRBJ1-4; possibly TRBD1 for D (5 bases). The CDR3 totals 16 residues. Germline lookup yields CDR1 MDHEN and CDR2 SYDVKM. Deletions cut 6 bases from V and 5 bases from J, with 19 bases between.

Note on this clonotype: Germline and junction disagree at one end, which may indicate a read error. This chain connects TRBV27 to TRBJ2-3, with D uncertain. CDR1 is MNHEY, CDR2 SMNVEV, per germline (reference sequence). CDR3 length: 14 amino acids. DNA for the CDR3: TGTGCCAGAAGTTTTAGGGCTGGCACAGATACGCAGTATTTT. Residues: CARSFRAGTDTQYF.

About this clonotype: Given the absence of the conserved phenylalanine or tryptophan at the CDR3 end, a read error is likely. This chain connects TRBV6-1 to TRBJ2-1; D is perhaps TRBD1 (5 bases). V was clipped by 0 bases and J by 4 bases, with 16 bases between them. The CDR3 contains 17 residues. The V gene's germline CDR1 is MNHNS and CDR2 SASEGT. CDR3 in amino acids: CASSEARQTERYNEQFL. CDR3 DNA sequence: TGTGCCAGCAGTGAAGCGCGGCAGACAGAACGTTACAATGAGCAGTTCCTC.

This chain joins TRBV24-1 and TRBJ2-7, with TRBD1 as a possible D gene (6 bases). The germline gives CDR1 KGHDR, CDR2 SFDVKD. The CDR3 runs to 15 residues. Between the trimmed V and J ends, which lost 4 bases and 4 bases, there was a span of 16 bases. For the CDR3, the DNA is TGTGCCACCAGTGACACAGGGACGGGCGGATACGAGCAGTACTTC. This gives the protein CATSDTGTGGYEQYF.

V gene TRBV20-1 combines with J gene TRBJ1-6, with D possibly matching TRBD1 (6 bases). Germline loops: CDR1 DFQATT, CDR2 SNEGSKA (reference sequence). Trimming stripped 5 bases from V and 12 bases from J, with 14 bases between. This CDR3 has 12 residues. The CDR3 protein is CSALKGDRPLHF. DNA of the CDR3: TGCAGTGCTCTAAAGGGGGACCGACCCCTCCACTTT.

The chain carries TRBV15 and TRBJ2-3; D not certain. The V gene lost 6 bases and the J gene lost 2 bases, with 9 bases spanning the gap. Germline V CDR1 and CDR2: LNHNV, YYDKDF (reference sequence). CDR3 length: 13 amino acids. The CDR3 reads CATSGRSTDTQYF. The CDR3 nucleotides read TGTGCCACCAGTGGCCGGTCCACAGATACGCAGTATTTT.

The J gene is TRBJ2-5, the V gene TRBV6-1, with D tentatively TRBD2 (6 bases). The V gene lost 5 bases and the J gene lost 4 bases, with 14 bases spanning the gap. The V gene's germline CDR1 is MNHNS and CDR2 SASEGT. This CDR3 region has 14 residues. The CDR3 loop is CASSSIGGGETQYF. The CDR3 nucleotides are TGTGCCAGCAGTTCCATTGGGGGAGGAGAGACCCAGTACTTC.

A note on this clonotype: The CDR3 end shows no conserved phenylalanine or tryptophan, and so a read error is likely. The V and J genes are TRBV10-3 and TRBJ2-7; D perhaps matches TRBD1 (6 bases). Looked up from germline, CDR1 is ENHRY and CDR2 is SYGVKD. CDR3 length equals 13 residues. The CDR3 nucleotides read TGTGCCATAAGTGAGGCAGGGGTAAACGAGCAGTACTGC. Translation gives CAISEAGVNEQYC.

There are a few counts of this clonotype. The V and J genes are TRBV2 and TRBJ1-2; D perhaps matches TRBD1 (6 bases). CDR3 size: 13 residues. Trimming took off 7 bases at V and 4 bases at J, with 13 bases between the two ends. CDR1 and CDR2 from the germline V gene are SNHLY and FYNNEI. CDR3 DNA: TGTGCCAGCAACAGAAGGGACATCTATGGCTACACCTTC. This sequence encodes CASNRRDIYGYTF.

Comments on this clonotype: Since a much larger clone is just one base distant, this may be a read error. The chain recombines TRBV7-9 with TRBJ2-3, with a possible D match to TRBD2 (6 bases). This CDR3 is built from 15 residues. Germline lookup yields CDR1 SEHNR and CDR2 FQNEAQ (reference sequence). CDR3 region: CASSLVSGYSETQYF. The CDR3 nucleotides read TGTGCCAGCAGCTTAGTTAGCGGATACTCAGAGACGCAGTATTTT.

The table lists this clonotype with a few counts. This chain uses TRBV2 with TRBJ2-3; D unresolved. Trimming took off 6 bases at V and 6 bases at J, with 7 bases between the two ends. Germline values: CDR1 SNHLY, CDR2 FYNNEI. The CDR3 has 11 amino acids. The chain's CDR3 is CASRAEDTQYF. DNA for the CDR3: TGTGCCAGCAGAGCCGAGGATACGCAGTATTTT.

The chain is built from TRBV7-8 and TRBJ1-1; possible D gene TRBD1, 6 bases. Germline V gene lookup returns CDR1 SGHVS and CDR2 FQNEAQ. The V end was cut by 7 bases, the J end by 5 bases, with 20 bases between. The CDR3 is 15 residues long. CDR3 nucleotide sequence: TGTGCCAGCATCTCATTGACAGGTTTGGTAACTGAAGCTTTCTTT. Translated, it gives CASISLTGLVTEAFF.

The chain couples TRBV7-6 to TRBJ2-6; D is unresolved. The V end lost 4 bases, the J end lost 5 bases, and 6 bases lay between the germline ends. CDR3 size: 13 residues. Germline CDR1 SGHVS, CDR2 FNYEAQ. CDR3 sequence reads: CASSWPRANVLTF. The CDR3 region has the DNA TGTGCCAGCAGCTGGCCTAGGGCCAACGTCCTGACTTTC.

This chain connects TRBV19 to TRBJ2-4, with 8 bases that match TRBD1. CDR3 length equals 15 residues. Germline CDR1 LNHDA, CDR2 SQIVND (reference sequence). The V and J ends lost 5 bases and 4 bases, in that order; junction bases with no gene match: 7. The CDR3 is CASSVGQGTKNIQYF. CDR3 sequence (DNA): TGTGCCAGTAGTGTCGGACAGGGAACGAAAAACATTCAGTACTTC.

This clonotype turned up a few times. The V gene is TRBV28, the J gene TRBJ1-5; 8 positions agree with TRBD1. The trim removed 6 bases at V and 5 bases at J, leaving 9 bases unmatched. CDR1 MDHEN and CDR2 SYDVKM come from the germline V gene. This CDR3 comprises 15 residues. CDR3 protein: CASRTGDRGDQPQHF. The DNA of the CDR3 is TGTGCCAGCAGAACGGGTGACAGGGGCGATCAGCCCCAGCATTTT.

A few counts support this clonotype. The chain links TRBV27 to TRBJ2-2; D possibly matches TRBD1 or TRBD2 (6 bases each). Per the germline V gene, CDR1 is MNHEY and CDR2 is SMNVEV (reference sequence). This CDR3 comprises 14 residues. Deletions cut 5 bases from V and 6 bases from J, with 13 bases between. CDR3 nucleotide sequence: TGTGCCAGCAGTAGGGTTAGGGGGGCCGGGGAGCTGTTTTTT. Translating it yields CASSRVRGAGELFF.

The chain joins TRBV19 to TRBJ2-2; 8 nucleotides match TRBD1. The V and J ends lost 8 bases and 6 bases, in that order; junction bases with no gene match: 8. CDR1 is LNHDA and CDR2 is SQIVND in the germline V gene (reference sequence). The CDR3 totals 14 residues. CDR3: CASRGQGLPGELFF. The CDR3 bases are TGTGCCAGTCGCGGACAGGGCTTGCCCGGGGAGCTGTTTTTT.

This clonotype was found many times. The CDR3 DNA follows: TGTGCCAGCAGCTTACGGGGACAGGGACACAGCAACACTGAAGCTTTCTTT. It specifies CASSLRGQGHSNTEAFF. The chain uses TRBV7-2 and TRBJ1-1; 9 nucleotides line up with TRBD1. This CDR3 is 17 amino acids long. J was trimmed by 2 bases and V by 2 bases; bases with no gene match: 9. Per the germline V gene, CDR1 is SGHTA and CDR2 is FQGNSA.

The chain links TRBV7-3 to TRBJ1-6; TRBD1 agrees at 9 bases. Germline trimming cut 0 bases from V and 10 bases from J; bases unmatched to any gene: 4. CDR3 length: 15 residues. Looked up from germline, CDR1 is SGHTA and CDR2 is FQGTGA. In DNA, the CDR3 is TGTGCCAGCAGCTTAACGGGACAGGGAAAATCACCCCTCCACTTT. This encodes CASSLTGQGKSPLHF.

This clonotype was picked up a small number of times. The rearrangement uses TRBV2 and TRBJ1-2, with D tentatively TRBD1 (6 bases). CDR1 is SNHLY, CDR2 FYNNEI, per germline. The CDR3 is 15 residues long. Trimming shortened V by 5 bases and J by 6 bases, and 19 bases separated the two germline ends. Here the CDR3 reads CASSPLTSTGHGYTF. DNA of the CDR3: TGTGCCAGCAGTCCCCTTACATCGACAGGCCATGGCTACACCTTC.

The rearrangement links TRBV12-3 or TRBV12-4 to TRBJ2-5, with D hard to call. This CDR3 is built from 15 residues. Trimming took off 0 bases at V and 0 bases at J, with 8 bases between the two ends. For the CDR3, the DNA is TGTGCCAGCAGTTTAGCTTCCATGTACCAAGAGACCCAGTACTTC. This sequence encodes CASSLASMYQETQYF.

The sample holds a few counts of this clonotype. The genes are TRBV7-2 and TRBJ2-3; the D gene is possibly TRBD1 (6 bases). The V gene lost 5 bases and the J gene lost 4 bases, with 25 bases spanning the gap. The CDR3 has 18 residues. CDR1 and CDR2 from the germline V gene are SGHTA and FQGNSA. The CDR3: CASSVRRQALSSSDTQYF. DNA for the CDR3: TGTGCCAGCAGCGTTCGCCGACAGGCCCTTAGTTCATCAGATACGCAGTATTTT.

This clonotype has a single count. This chain joins TRBV20-1 and TRBJ2-1; 13 bases align to TRBD2. The germline V gene encodes CDR1 DFQATT and CDR2 SNEGSKA (reference sequence). Germline trimming cut 6 bases from V and 9 bases from J; bases unmatched to any gene: 11. This CDR3 is built from 15 residues. The DNA for the CDR3 is TGCAGTGCACCAGCCGGGACTAGCGGGAATTCTGAGCAGTTCTTC. Translating gives CSAPAGTSGNSEQFF.